Listed below are T cell receptor beta chains from one sample, sequenced in a study of CD8+ T cells in alopecia areata. Assay: immunoSEQ multiplex PCR; the TCRdb copy retains only in-frame clones and omits some. The data show about 180,000 clones, about 47% seen once. This specimen was CD8+ T cells sorted from blood, taken around week 54, from a patient treated with tofacitinib. The receptors shown here come from a human donor with alopecia areata. Both conserved end residues are part of each CDR3. A D gene is named only where the DNA matches it firmly. Size values are once, few and many counts, or a class for expanded clones, and some rows have none.

v_call	d_call	clone_size	j_call	cdr3_aa	cdr3_nt
TRBV2	TRBD1	few	TRBJ2-5	CASRPGQGPTTQYF	TGTGCCAGCAGACCGGGACAGGGGCCGACGACCCAGTACTTC
TRBV29-1	.	few	TRBJ1-1	CSVLSGHQNTEAFF	TGCAGCGTCCTATCCGGACACCAGAACACTGAAGCTTTCTTT
TRBV25-1	.	few	TRBJ2-3	CASSEMGTQYF	TGTGCCAGCAGTGAGATGGGTACGCAGTATTTT
TRBV5-4	.	few	TRBJ1-1	CASSSQGRNTEAFF	TGTGCCAGCAGCTCTCAGGGCCGCAACACTGAAGCTTTCTTT
TRBV5-6	.	.	TRBJ2-7	CASSLEGTYEQYF	TGTGCCAGCAGCTTGGAGGGAACCTACGAGCAGTACTTC
TRBV29-1	TRBD1	.	TRBJ2-7	CSVTGTGLAGRRYEQYF	TGCAGCGTTACCGGGACAGGGTTGGCTGGCCGCCGCTACGAGCAGTACTTC
TRBV11-2	TRBD2	once	TRBJ2-5	CASSSTSDGAQYF	TGTGCCAGCAGCTCAACTAGCGACGGGGCCCAGTACTTC
TRBV4-3	.	few	TRBJ2-7	CASSQVWGESYEQYF	TGCGCCAGCAGCCAAGTTTGGGGGGAGTCCTACGAGCAGTACTTC
TRBV7-8	.	.	TRBJ2-7	CASSWDGGGEQYF	TGTGCCAGCAGCTGGGACGGAGGGGGCGAGCAGTACTTC
TRBV5-6	.	.	TRBJ2-1	CASMGSNEQFF	TGTGCCAGCATGGGGTCCAATGAGCAGTTCTTC
TRBV2	.	.	TRBJ2-1	CASSEDQAALSYNEQFF	TGTGCCAGCAGTGAAGATCAGGCGGCCCTCTCCTACAATGAGCAGTTCTTC
TRBV14	TRBD1	.	TRBJ2-3	CASSQAGGWMDTQYF	TGTGCCAGCAGCCAAGCAGGGGGCTGGATGGATACGCAGTATTTT
TRBV4-3	TRBD1	.	TRBJ1-1	CASSQVTGEIEAFF	TGCGCCAGCAGCCAAGTGACAGGGGAGATTGAAGCTTTCTTT
TRBV29-1	.	few	TRBJ2-1	CSVEATDNEQFF	TGCAGCGTTGAAGCGACAGACAATGAGCAGTTCTTC
TRBV4-1	TRBD1	.	TRBJ1-2	CASSHLGTDEGYGYTF	TGCGCCAGCAGCCACCTGGGGACAGATGAGGGCTATGGCTACACCTTC
TRBV4-2	TRBD1	many	TRBJ1-2	CASSQDRGLVEGYTF	TGTGCCAGCAGCCAGGACAGGGGTTTGGTCGAGGGCTACACCTTC
TRBV6-6	TRBD1	.	TRBJ1-1	CASSWTGLGTEAFF	TGTGCCAGCAGCTGGACAGGGCTGGGCACTGAAGCTTTCTTT
TRBV27	TRBD1	.	TRBJ2-7	CASSTGTGGYEQYF	TGTGCCAGCAGTACGGGGACAGGGGGCTACGAGCAGTACTTC
TRBV5-1	.	.	TRBJ2-7	CASSLAREITYEQYF	TGCGCCAGCAGCTTGGCACGGGAAATTACCTACGAGCAGTACTTC
TRBV6-1	TRBD1	.	TRBJ1-6	CASSENRGNSPLHF	TGTGCCAGCAGTGAAAACAGGGGGAATTCACCCCTCCACTTT
TRBV5-6	TRBD2	.	TRBJ2-7	CASSSLAGRYEQYF	TGTGCCAGCAGCTCGCTAGCGGGGCGGTACGAGCAGTACTTC
TRBV27	.	.	TRBJ1-5	CASALYGGNQPQHF	TGTGCCAGCGCTCTCTACGGGGGCAATCAGCCCCAGCATTTT
TRBV7-9	TRBD1	few	TRBJ1-5	CASSLEGAPGQPQHF	TGTGCCAGCAGCTTAGAGGGGGCCCCGGGGCAGCCCCAGCATTTT
TRBV2	TRBD2	few	TRBJ2-3	CASIGLDGVQYF	TGTGCCAGCATTGGACTAGATGGCGTGCAGTATTTT
TRBV10-3	TRBD2	.	TRBJ2-3	CAISDAGTSGITDTQYF	TGTGCCATCAGTGACGCCGGGACTAGCGGAATCACAGATACGCAGTATTTT
TRBV7-2	.	.	TRBJ2-3	CASSLSPLDTQYF	TGTGCCAGCAGCCTCTCTCCTTTGGATACGCAGTATTTT
TRBV10-2	.	.	TRBJ2-5	CASSEGSYQETQYF	TGCGCCAGCAGTGAGGGGTCATACCAAGAGACCCAGTACTTC
TRBV9	.	.	TRBJ2-4	CASKDLTVAKNIQYF	TGTGCCAGCAAGGACTTAACAGTAGCCAAAAACATTCAGTACTTC